Listed below are T cell receptor beta chains from one sample, sequenced in a study of tumor-infiltrating lymphocytes in primary liver carcinoma. TCRdb itself ran the multiplex PCR reads through MiXCR, one entry per CDR3 protein. The data contain 150,000 to 200,000 distinct CDR3 sequences, 50% to 75% of them singletons. Source material: peripheral blood. Receptors were obtained from a man aged 35-49 years with primary liver carcinoma and hepatitis B virus infection. CDR3s include the opening cysteine and the closing phenylalanine or tryptophan. A D gene is named only where the DNA matches it firmly. The listing skips clone size in some rows; elsewhere it reads once, few, many or a size class.

TRBJ2-7 | TRBV28 | TRBD1 | few | 14 | TGTGCCAGCACCCGGGACAGGGGGCGTAGCGAGCAGTACTTC | CASTRDRGRSEQYF
TRBJ2-7 | TRBV12-3/TRBV12-4 | . | . | 15 | TGTGCCAGCAGTTTCTCCGGCAGGGTGGTAGGCGAGCAGTACTTC | CASSFSGRVVGEQYF
TRBJ2-7 | TRBV5-4 | . | . | 14 | TGTGCCAGCAGCTTGGGGGGAGCCCCGGACGAGCAGTACTTC | CASSLGGAPDEQYF
TRBJ1-2 | TRBV4-1 | TRBD1 | . | 15 | TGCGCCAGCAGCCAGGAGGACAGGGGAAACTATTGCTACACCTTC | CASSQEDRGNYCYTF
TRBJ2-1 | TRBV5-8 | . | . | 13 | TGTGCCAGCAGCAGGCAGAGTTTCAATGAGCAGTTCTTC | CASSRQSFNEQFF
TRBJ2-1 | TRBV12-3/TRBV12-4 | . | . | 14 | TGTGCCAGCAGTTTTTGGGCCGATACCGATGAGCAGTTCTTC | CASSFWADTDEQFF
TRBJ2-1 | TRBV5-1 | TRBD2 | few | 14 | TGCGCCAGCAGCTTGGCTAGCGGCTACAATGAGCAGTTCTTC | CASSLASGYNEQFF
TRBJ1-2 | TRBV29-1 | TRBD1 | many | 12 | TGCAGCAAACAGGGGCCTTTGTATGGCTACACCTTC | CSKQGPLYGYTF
TRBJ2-1 | TRBV7-8 | TRBD2 | . | 16 | TGTGCCAGCAGCTTAGGGGCTAGCGGGAGTGACAGTGAGCAGTTCTTC | CASSLGASGSDSEQFF
TRBJ2-6 | TRBV4-1 | . | . | 15 | TGCGCCAGCAGCCAAGGGGACTCTGGGGCCAACGTCCTGACTTTC | CASSQGDSGANVLTF
TRBJ2-2 | TRBV11-2 | . | many | 15 | TGTGCCAGCCCCCCCCCCGGGCACCACACCGGGGAGCTGTTTTTT | CASPPPGHHTGELFF
TRBJ2-1 | TRBV25-1 | . | . | 17 | TGTGCCAGCAGTGAGACCCCCTCCAGGAGCTCCTACAATGAGCAGTTCTTC | CASSETPSRSSYNEQFF
TRBJ1-2 | TRBV11-2 | . | . | 15 | TGTGCCAGCAGCTACAACAGGTGCCAAGGATATGTCTACACCTTC | CASSYNRCQGYVYTF
TRBJ2-3 | TRBV5-4 | TRBD2 | . | 15 | TGTGCCAGCAGCTTGGGGGGCGGGAGCTCAGATACGCAGTATTTT | CASSLGGGSSDTQYF
TRBJ2-5 | TRBV11-2 | TRBD1 | many | 13 | TGTGCCAGCCAATGGATCAGGGGGGAGACCCAGTACTTC | CASQWIRGETQYF
TRBJ2-7 | TRBV5-4 | TRBD2 | . | 16 | TGTGCCAGCAGCTTGTGGATGACGGGAGGGCCGCGGGAGCAGTACTTC | CASSLWMTGGPREQYF
TRBJ2-6 | TRBV29-1 | TRBD2 | . | 13 | TGCAGCGTGATGGCAGGGAGGGCCAACGCCCTGACTTTC | CSVMAGRANALTF
TRBJ2-1 | TRBV6-4 | . | . | 14 | TGTGCCAGCAAAGAGACTCCAGAGCACAATGAGCAGTTCTTC | CASKETPEHNEQFF
TRBJ1-4 | TRBV11-2 | TRBD1 | . | 18 | TGTGTCAGCAGCCCCATCGGACAGGGAGTCCTTTATAACGAAAAACTGTTTTTT | CVSSPIGQGVLYNEKLFF
TRBJ1-1 | TRBV7-8 | . | . | 14 | TGTGCAAGCAGCTTTACAGCTCTGAACACTGAAGCTTTCTTT | CASSFTALNTEAFF
TRBJ2-5 | TRBV6-6 | TRBD2 | . | 16 | TGTGCCAGCAGTTCAGGACTAGCGGGAGTTCGGGAGACCCAGTACTTC | CASSSGLAGVRETQYF
TRBJ2-3 | TRBV29-1 | . | few | 14 | TGCAGCGTTCAAGATGGTTCAAGCACAGATACGCAGTATTTT | CSVQDGSSTDTQYF
TRBJ2-1 | TRBV29-1 | TRBD1 | few | 14 | TGCAACGTTGAGGGCCGGGGACAGTACAATGAGCAGTTCTTC | CNVEGRGQYNEQFF
TRBJ2-3 | TRBV6-6 | . | few | 12 | TGTGCCAGCAGTCCAGCTGCAGATACGCAGTATTTT | CASSPAADTQYF
TRBJ2-3 | TRBV30 | TRBD2 | . | 16 | TGTGCCTGGAGTGGGGGCCGCGGGAGGGCCGGAGATACGCAGTATTTT | CAWSGGRGRAGDTQYF
TRBJ1-1 | TRBV30 | . | . | 12 | TGTGCCTCGGGACGGCGGAACACTGAAGCTTTCTTT | CASGRRNTEAFF
TRBJ2-7 | TRBV12-3/TRBV12-4 | . | . | 14 | TGTGCCAGTAGCTTAACGGACACCCTTTACGAGCAGTACTTC | CASSLTDTLYEQYF
TRBJ1-2 | TRBV6-5 | . | . | 12 | TGTGCCAGCAGTGGTACAGATTATGGCCACACCTTC | CASSGTDYGHTF
TRBJ1-6 | TRBV11-2 | . | many | 12 | TGTGCCAGCAGCCGAGAGAATTCACCCCTCCACTTT | CASSRENSPLHF
TRBJ1-3 | TRBV11-2 | TRBD1 | once | 17 | TGTGCCATCCGCGGGACAGCCTTTACCCTCCCTGGAAACACCATATATTTT | CAIRGTAFTLPGNTIYF
TRBJ2-7 | TRBV12-3/TRBV12-4 | . | . | 15 | TGTGCCAGCAGTTCGGAGGGGTTTCCCCCCTACGAGCAGTACTTC | CASSSEGFPPYEQYF
TRBJ1-4 | TRBV11-2 | . | . | 16 | TGCGCCAGCAGCCTCCTGGGTGGGACCCTTCGCGGGAAACTGTTTTTT | CASSLLGGTLRGKLFF
TRBJ2-7 | TRBV29-1 | TRBD1 | many | 16 | TGCAGCGTTGCCCAGACGCCCGGGACAGGGGGCGTCGAGCAGTACTTC | CSVAQTPGTGGVEQYF
TRBJ2-5 | TRBV29-1 | . | many | 11 | TGCAGCGCTGACAAACAAGAGACCCAGTACTTC | CSADKQETQYF
TRBJ2-1 | TRBV10-3 | . | . | 16 | TGTGCCATCAGTGAGTCTGGGAAAACCTCCTACAATGAGCAGTTCTTC | CAISESGKTSYNEQFF
TRBJ2-1 | TRBV11-2 | TRBD1 | many | 16 | TGTGCCAGCAGCTTCGGACAGGGACTCTCCTACAATGAGCAGTTCTTC | CASSFGQGLSYNEQFF
TRBJ1-2 | TRBV2 | TRBD1 | . | 17 | TGTGCCAGCAGTTCGTACCGGGACAGGGGAAGTAACTATGGCTACACCTTC | CASSSYRDRGSNYGYTF
TRBJ2-7 | TRBV29-1 | . | . | 12 | TGCAGCGTTAGAGGGAGAGCTTACGAGCAGTACTTC | CSVRGRAYEQYF
TRBJ2-3 | TRBV11-2 | . | many | 14 | TGTGCCAGCAGCACGACCAGGGGTACAGATACGCAGTATTTT | CASSTTRGTDTQYF
TRBJ2-5 | TRBV7-9 | . | . | 10 | TGTGCCCTAAGGTCGGAGACCCAGTACTTC | CALRSETQYF
TRBJ2-1 | TRBV28 | . | once | 12 | TGTGCGTCGAGCGTGCCTGACAATGAGCAGTTCTTC | CASSVPDNEQFF
TRBJ2-7 | TRBV6-5 | . | many | 17 | TGTGCCAGCAGTTTACTGGGCCTGGGGGGGCGGACCTACGAGCAGTACTTC | CASSLLGLGGRTYEQYF
TRBJ2-4 | TRBV6-6 | . | . | 17 | TGTGCCAGCAGTTACGGGGGCACCCTTCGAGCCAAAAACATTCAGTACTTC | CASSYGGTLRAKNIQYF
TRBJ2-2 | TRBV11-2 | . | many | 15 | TGTGCCAGCAGCTTATTCTGGGAGAACACCGGGGAGCTGTTTTTT | CASSLFWENTGELFF
TRBJ2-3 | TRBV10-3 | . | . | 11 | TGTGCCATCAGTGAGAAAGATACGCAGTATTTT | CAISEKDTQYF
TRBJ2-2 | TRBV11-1 | TRBD1 | . | 15 | TGTGCCAGCGGACGGGGACAGGGGGCGATTGGGGAGCCGTTTTTT | CASGRGQGAIGEPFF
TRBJ2-1 | TRBV28 | . | . | 13 | TGTGCCAGCAGTTTATATGGGGCCCCTGAGCAGTTCTTC | CASSLYGAPEQFF
TRBJ2-7 | TRBV4-1 | TRBD1 | . | 14 | TGCGCCAGCAGCCAAAAAGACAGGGCCTACGAGCAGTACTTC | CASSQKDRAYEQYF
TRBJ2-7 | TRBV9 | . | . | 15 | TGTGCCAGCAGCGTATCAGGGGACAACTCCTACGAGCAGTACTTC | CASSVSGDNSYEQYF
TRBJ2-6 | TRBV4-2 | . | . | 18 | TGTGCCATCAGCCAAGAGGGCGGCTCCAACTCTGGGGCCAACGTCCTGACTTTC | CAISQEGGSNSGANVLTF
TRBJ2-7 | TRBV28 | . | . | 14 | TGTGCCAACAGCGGACACAGTCACTCCTACGAGCAGTACTTC | CANSGHSHSYEQYF
TRBJ2-1 | TRBV29-1 | . | . | 11 | TGCAGCGTTGACGGGAGCAATGAGCAGTCCTTC | CSVDGSNEQSF
TRBJ1-1 | TRBV12-3/TRBV12-4 | . | . | 14 | TGTGCCAGCGGCCCTCATCACGATGGGCCTGAAGCTTTCTTT | CASGPHHDGPEAFF
TRBJ2-3 | TRBV10-3 | . | few | 14 | TGTGCCCACGGACGGGGGGCAAGCACAGATACGCAGTATTTT | CAHGRGASTDTQYF
TRBJ1-2 | TRBV30 | . | . | 10 | TGTGCCACCTACAGGGTTGGCTACACCTTC | CATYRVGYTF